Sequencing of this TCR beta chain was carried out in a study of T cells in Graves' hyperthyroidism and ophthalmopathy. Germline V gene sequence: CDR1 LGHDT, CDR2 YNNKEL (reference sequence). Trimming pared 4 bases from V and 7 bases from J, leaving 23 bases between. The CDR3 covers 18 residues. Diagnosis relied on clinical symptoms, serum thyroxine and TRAb, thyroid ultrasound and orbital computed tomography. The table lists this clonotype with many counts. Researchers took RNA transcripts and amplified the TCR beta CDR3 regions from them. During a first-round RT-PCR of the TCR CDR3, the HTBI primer set was used. Using its own MiXCR run on the multiplex PCR reads, TCRdb lists one record per CDR3 protein. The repertoire includes about 410,000 distinct CDR3 sequences, about 15% of them detected once, and around 13% sits in the top ten.

The V call is TRBV3-1, the J call TRBJ1-6, with a weak D call TRBD1 (6 bases). Material: blood. The sequence was obtained from a young man with Graves' ophthalmopathy. DNA of the CDR3: TGTGCCAGCAGCCGCTATATCACAGGGATTGGGTCGAATTCACCCCTCCACTTT. It specifies CASSRYITGIGSNSPLHF.